This record covers a single T cell receptor beta chain. The antigen is not known. The data originate from a study of T cell repertoires in cytomegalovirus infection. Study observations and caveats: Across the ex vivo response, the dominant clonotypes were HLA-C-restricted CMV-specific TCR beta clonotypes.

TCRdb fed the reads into MiXCR, producing one record per CDR3 protein. The sample has about a million distinct CDR3 sequences, roughly 30% seen once. The CDR3 extends over 14 amino acids. Trimming shortened V by 8 bases and J by 0 bases, and 13 bases separated the two germline ends. From germline, CDR1 is MNHEY and CDR2 SMNVEV (reference sequence). The TCR comes from a human donor in good health (CMV status not recorded). Some clones in this sample may be carry-over from other donors' samples. The chain recombines TRBV27 with TRBJ1-2; D possibly corresponds to TRBD1 (6 bases). The material sequenced was cultured CD8+ T cells from PBMCs, taken from culture after CMV antigen stimulation. CDR3 protein: CASLGAVPNYGYTF. The CDR3 DNA sequence: TGTGCCAGCTTGGGGGCAGTCCCTAACTATGGCTACACCTTC.